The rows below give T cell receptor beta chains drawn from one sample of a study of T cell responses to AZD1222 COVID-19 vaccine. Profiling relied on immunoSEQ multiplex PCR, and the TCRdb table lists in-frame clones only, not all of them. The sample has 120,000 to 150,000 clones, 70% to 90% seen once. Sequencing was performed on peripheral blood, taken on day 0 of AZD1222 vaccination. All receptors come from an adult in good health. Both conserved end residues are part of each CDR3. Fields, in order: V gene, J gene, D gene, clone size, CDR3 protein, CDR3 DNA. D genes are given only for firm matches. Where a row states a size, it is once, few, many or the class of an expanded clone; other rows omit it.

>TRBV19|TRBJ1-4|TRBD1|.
CASSDQTGNDEKLFF
TGTGCCAGTAGCGATCAGACAGGGAATGATGAAAAACTGTTTTTT
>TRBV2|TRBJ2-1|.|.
CASSEVGPTAYNEQFF
TGTGCCAGCAGTGAGGTCGGGCCCACTGCCTACAATGAGCAGTTCTTC
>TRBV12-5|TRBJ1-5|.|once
CASGPSGEEVNQPQHF
TGTGCTAGTGGTCCCTCAGGGGAAGAGGTCAATCAGCCCCAGCATTTT
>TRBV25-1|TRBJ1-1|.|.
CASSFSYKAFF
TGTGCCAGCAGCTTTTCCTACAAAGCTTTCTTT
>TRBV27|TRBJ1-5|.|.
CASSGGGYQPQHF
TGTGCCAGCAGTGGGGGGGGTTATCAGCCCCAGCATTTT
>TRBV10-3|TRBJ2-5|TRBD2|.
CAISGGPPGGRGLAGKETQYF
TGTGCCATCAGTGGTGGTCCGCCGGGGGGGAGGGGACTAGCGGGAAAAGAGACCCAGTACTTC
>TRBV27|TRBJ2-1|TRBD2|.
CASSSLAGGYNEQFF
TGTGCCAGCAGCTCCCTGGCGGGGGGATACAATGAGCAGTTCTTC
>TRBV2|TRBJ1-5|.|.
CASSKTGNPYSNQPQHF
TGTGCCAGCAGTAAGACAGGCAACCCTTATAGCAATCAGCCCCAGCATTTT
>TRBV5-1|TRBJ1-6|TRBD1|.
CASSFGTGIISPLHF
TGCGCCAGCAGCTTCGGGACAGGGATAATCTCACCCCTCCACTTT
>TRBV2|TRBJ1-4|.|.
CASSLGGGGEKLFF
TGTGCCAGCAGTTTAGGGGGAGGCGGTGAAAAACTGTTTTTT
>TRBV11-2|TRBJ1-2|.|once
CASSRGRGYTF
TGTGCCAGCAGCAGGGGACGTGGCTACACCTTC
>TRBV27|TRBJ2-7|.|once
CASSSPRRGESYEQYF
TGTGCCAGCAGTTCCCCGCGTAGGGGAGAGTCCTACGAGCAGTACTTC
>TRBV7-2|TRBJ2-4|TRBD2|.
CASSTGGAFNIQYF
TGTGCCAGCAGCACGGGGGGGGCCTTCAACATTCAGTACTTC
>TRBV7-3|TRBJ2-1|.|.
CASSLGVGTPRHEQFF
TGTGCCAGCAGCTTAGGAGTGGGGACCCCTCGACATGAGCAGTTCTTC
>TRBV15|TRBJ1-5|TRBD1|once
CATSLPGQTLDSNQPQHF
TGTGCCACCAGCCTTCCGGGACAGACTTTAGACAGCAATCAGCCCCAGCATTTT
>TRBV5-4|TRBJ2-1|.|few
CASSHTRGNEQFF
TGTGCCAGCAGCCACACAAGGGGCAATGAGCAGTTCTTC
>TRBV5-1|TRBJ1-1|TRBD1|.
CASSSATGVNTEAFF
TGCGCCAGCAGCTCGGCGACAGGGGTGAACACTGAAGCTTTCTTT
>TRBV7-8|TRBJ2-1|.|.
CASSLPRQAPKGNEQFF
TGTGCCAGCAGCCTACCCAGGCAGGCCCCCAAGGGCAATGAGCAGTTCTTC
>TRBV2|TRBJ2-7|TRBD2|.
CASRASGRGSYEQYF
TGTGCCAGCAGGGCTAGCGGGAGGGGTTCCTACGAGCAGTACTTC
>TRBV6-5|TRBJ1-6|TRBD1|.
CASRTTGGAISPLHF
TGTGCCAGCAGAACGACAGGGGGCGCTATATCACCCCTCCACTTT
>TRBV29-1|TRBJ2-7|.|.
CSASRGGEQYF
TGCAGCGCGAGTAGGGGGGGCGAGCAGTACTTC
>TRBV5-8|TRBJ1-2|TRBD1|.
CASSLSGTGTYGYTF
TGTGCCAGCAGCCTGTCCGGGACAGGGACCTATGGCTACACCTTC
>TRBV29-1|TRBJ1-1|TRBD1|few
CSLDREDTEAFF
TGCAGCCTGGACAGGGAGGACACTGAAGCTTTCTTT
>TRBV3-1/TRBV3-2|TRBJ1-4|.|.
CASSRREGEKLFF
TGTGCCAGCAGCCGCCGGGAGGGAGAAAAACTGTTTTTT
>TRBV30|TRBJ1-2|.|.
CAWSRDSHGYTF
TGTGCCTGGAGTAGAGACAGCCATGGCTACACCTTC
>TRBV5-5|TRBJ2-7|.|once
CASTIVAASYEQYF
TGTGCCAGCACCATTGTGGCAGCCAGCTACGAGCAGTACTTC
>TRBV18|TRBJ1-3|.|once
CASSLSQQGSGNTIYF
TGTGCCAGCTCACTCTCCCAACAGGGATCTGGAAACACCATATATTTT
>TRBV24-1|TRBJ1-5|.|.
CATSDGSVNQPQHF
TGTGCCACCAGTGACGGGTCCGTAAATCAGCCCCAGCATTTT
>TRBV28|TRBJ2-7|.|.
CASRAEYEQYF
TGTGCCAGCAGGGCGGAGTACGAGCAGTACTTC
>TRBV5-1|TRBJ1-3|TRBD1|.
CASSVSGTGVGNTIYF
TGCGCCAGCAGCGTCTCCGGGACAGGGGTCGGAAACACCATATATTTT
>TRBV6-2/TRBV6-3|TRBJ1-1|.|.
CASGHGGTGNTEAFF
TGTGCCAGCGGCCACGGGGGGACGGGGAACACTGAAGCTTTCTTT
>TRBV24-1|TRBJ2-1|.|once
CATSDRLTSSYNEQFF
TGTGCCACCAGTGACCGTTTAACTTCATCCTACAATGAGCAGTTCTTC
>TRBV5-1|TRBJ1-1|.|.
CASSLVSLNTEAFF
TGCGCCAGCAGCTTGGTGTCTCTGAACACTGAAGCTTTCTTT
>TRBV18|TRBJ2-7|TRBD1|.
CASSPAGTGSEEQYF
TGTGCCAGCTCACCGGCCGGGACAGGGTCGGAAGAGCAGTACTTC
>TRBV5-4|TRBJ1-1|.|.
CASSPSNTEAFF
TGTGCCAGCAGCCCATCGAACACTGAAGCTTTCTTT
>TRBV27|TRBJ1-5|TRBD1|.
CASSSSGQGYQPQHF
TGTGCCAGCAGTAGTTCGGGACAGGGATATCAGCCCCAGCATTTT
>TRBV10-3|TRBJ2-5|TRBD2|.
CAMRGLAGETQYF
TGTGCCATGAGAGGACTAGCGGGAGAGACCCAGTACTTC
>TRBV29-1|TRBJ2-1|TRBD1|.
CSAKSSGTGVNYNEQFF
TGCAGCGCAAAAAGCTCCGGGACAGGGGTGAACTACAATGAGCAGTTCTTC
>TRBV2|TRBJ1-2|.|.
CASSGGLGNYGYTF
TGTGCCAGCAGTGGGGGTTTGGGAAACTATGGCTACACCTTC
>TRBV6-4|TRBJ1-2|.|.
CASSDSTRGNYAYTF
TGTGCCAGCAGTGACTCGACCCGGGGAAATTATGCCTACACCTTC
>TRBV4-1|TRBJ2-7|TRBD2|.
CASSLLAGGPYEQYF
TGCGCCAGCAGCCTCTTAGCGGGAGGGCCTTACGAGCAGTACTTC
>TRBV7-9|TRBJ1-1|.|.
CASSSWTVSNTEAFF
TGTGCCAGCAGCTCCTGGACAGTTTCGAACACTGAAGCTTTCTTT
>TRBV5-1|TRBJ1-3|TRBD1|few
CASSLGLGDSPTGNTIYF
TGCGCCAGCAGCTTAGGGTTAGGGGACAGCCCGACTGGGAACACCATATATTTT
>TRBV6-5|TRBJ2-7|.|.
CASSYLQTGHEQYF
TGTGCCAGCAGTTACCTTCAGACAGGCCACGAGCAGTACTTC
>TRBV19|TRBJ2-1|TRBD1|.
CASRDRGAGNEQFF
TGTGCCAGTAGAGACAGGGGAGCGGGCAATGAGCAGTTCTTC
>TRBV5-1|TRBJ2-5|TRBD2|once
CASSLKLAGVGTQYF
TGCGCCAGCAGCTTAAAACTAGCGGGGGTAGGGACCCAGTACTTC
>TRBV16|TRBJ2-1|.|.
CASSPRGPYNEQFF
TGTGCCAGCAGCCCGCGGGGCCCTTACAATGAGCAGTTCTTC
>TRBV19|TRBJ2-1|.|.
CASSKLGLVDSYNEQFF
TGTGCCAGTAGTAAACTGGGCCTAGTGGACTCCTACAATGAGCAGTTCTTC
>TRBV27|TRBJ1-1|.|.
CASSLSNRVNTEAFF
TGTGCCAGCAGTTTATCTAACAGGGTAAACACTGAAGCTTTCTTT
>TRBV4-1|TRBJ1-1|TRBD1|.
CASSQGQGSRTEAFF
TGCGCCAGCAGCCAGGGACAGGGCTCGCGGACTGAAGCTTTCTTT
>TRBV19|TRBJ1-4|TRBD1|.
CASSRQGASEKLFF
TGTGCCAGTAGTAGACAGGGAGCGAGTGAAAAACTGTTTTTT
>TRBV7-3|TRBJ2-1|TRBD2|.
CASSSAVAGEQFF
TGTGCCAGCAGCTCAGCTGTAGCGGGTGAGCAGTTCTTC
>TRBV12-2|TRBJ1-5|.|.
CASRNLLSSNQPQHF
TGTGCAAGTCGCAACCTTCTCAGTAGCAATCAGCCCCAGCATTTT
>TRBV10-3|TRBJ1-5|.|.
CAAGKGYSNQPQHF
TGTGCCGCTGGCAAGGGATATAGCAATCAGCCCCAGCATTTT
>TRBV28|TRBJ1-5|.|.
CASDRAGRNQPQHF
TGTGCCAGCGATCGGGCAGGCCGCAATCAGCCCCAGCATTTT
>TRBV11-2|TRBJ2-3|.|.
CASSRQPGTDTQYF
TGTGCCAGCAGCCGACAGCCGGGCACAGATACGCAGTATTTT
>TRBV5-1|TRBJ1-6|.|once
CASSFLEPLNSPLHF
TGCGCCAGCAGCTTTCTGGAGCCGTTAAATTCACCCCTCCACTTT
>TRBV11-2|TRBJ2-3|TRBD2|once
CASSLFMGGEITDTQYF
TGTGCCAGCAGCTTGTTTATGGGGGGGGAGATCACAGATACGCAGTATTTT
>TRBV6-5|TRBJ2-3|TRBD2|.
CASRPGTSGTDTQYF
TGTGCCAGCAGACCCGGGACTAGCGGGACGGATACGCAGTATTTT
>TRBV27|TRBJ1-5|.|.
CASSFGSGNNQPQHF
TGTGCCAGCAGTTTTGGTAGCGGGAACAATCAGCCCCAGCATTTT